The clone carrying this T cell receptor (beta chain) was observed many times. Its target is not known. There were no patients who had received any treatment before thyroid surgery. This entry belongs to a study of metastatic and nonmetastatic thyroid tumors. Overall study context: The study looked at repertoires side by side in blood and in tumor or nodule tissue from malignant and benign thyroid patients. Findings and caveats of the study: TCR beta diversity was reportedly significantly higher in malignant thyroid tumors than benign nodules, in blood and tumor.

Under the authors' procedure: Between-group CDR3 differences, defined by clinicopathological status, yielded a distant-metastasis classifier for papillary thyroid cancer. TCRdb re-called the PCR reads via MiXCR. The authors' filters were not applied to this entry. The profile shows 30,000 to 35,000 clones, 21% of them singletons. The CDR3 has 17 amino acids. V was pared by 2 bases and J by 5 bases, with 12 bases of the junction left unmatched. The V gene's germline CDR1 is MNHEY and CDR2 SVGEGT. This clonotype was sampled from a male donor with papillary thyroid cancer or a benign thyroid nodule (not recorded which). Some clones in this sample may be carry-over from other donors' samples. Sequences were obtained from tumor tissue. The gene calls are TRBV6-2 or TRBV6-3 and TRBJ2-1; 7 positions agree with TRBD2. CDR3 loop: CASSYAIRTRLDNEQFF. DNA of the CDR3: TGTGCCAGCAGTTACGCCATTAGGACTAGACTGGACAATGAGCAGTTCTTC.